Each of the 18 T cell receptor beta chains below was sequenced from the same sample in a study of identical twins. TCRdb reprocessed the 5' RACE reads via MiXCR and lists one record per CDR3 protein. The sample contains 1.5 million to 2 million distinct CDR3 sequences, 25% to 35% of which appear only once. Material: cord blood. These receptor sequences come from a newborn girl in good health.

This chain links TRBV4-1 with TRBJ2-7; D remains unclear. CDR3 size: 15 residues. V lost 0 bases to trimming and J lost 0 bases, with 9 bases between them. CDR1 and CDR2 (germline): MGHRA, YSYEKL. The CDR3: CASSQDSGDSYEQYF. The CDR3 DNA reads as TGCGCCAGCAGCCAAGATTCAGGTGACTCCTACGAGCAGTACTTC.

The sample holds a few counts of this clonotype. The chain combines TRBV3-1 with TRBJ2-7, with TRBD1 identical over 11 bases. The J call may be incorrect, as the DNA end agrees better with TRBJ2-5. Germline V gene lookup returns CDR1 LGHDT and CDR2 YNNKEL (reference sequence). This CDR3 contains 17 residues. The CDR3 region has the DNA TGTGCCAGCAGCCTTGGAATTAGGGACAGGGGGAGAGAGACCCAGTACTTC. It is translated as CASSLGIRDRGRETQYF.

In its sample, this clonotype was seen a few times. This chain connects TRBV5-1 to TRBJ2-1; the match to TRBD2 covers 7 bases. The V gene end was trimmed by 2 bases and the J gene end by 8 bases; junction bases not matched to a gene: 7. CDR3 size: 14 residues. Germline CDR1 is SGHRS and CDR2 is YFSETQ. CDR3 residues: CASSFGAGVDEQFF. CDR3 nucleotides: TGCGCCAGCAGCTTCGGGGCGGGAGTCGATGAGCAGTTCTTC.

The V gene is TRBV18, the J gene TRBJ2-5; 10 bases agree with TRBD1. The DNA end favors TRBJ2-7, so the J call may be wrong. Germline V gene lookup returns CDR1 KGHSH and CDR2 LQKENI. The CDR3 covers 14 residues. CDR3 DNA sequence: TGTGCCAGCTCAGGTGGGACAGGGGACTCCGAGCAGTACTTC. This translates into CASSGGTGDSEQYF.

The chain combines TRBV12-3 or TRBV12-4 with TRBJ1-1, with 12 nucleotides matching TRBD1. V lost 0 bases to trimming and J lost 2 bases; unmatched junction nucleotides: 4. The CDR3 spans 17 residues. CDR3 loop: CASSLAGDRGRNTEAFF. The CDR3 DNA sequence: TGTGCCAGCAGTTTAGCGGGGGACAGGGGGCGAAACACTGAAGCTTTCTTT.

In this sample, this clonotype turned up a few times. The J gene is TRBJ2-7, the V gene TRBV7-2; no clear D. V was pared by 3 bases and J by 3 bases, with 9 bases between. This CDR3 contains 13 residues. The germline gives CDR1 SGHTA, CDR2 FQGNSA. Written as DNA, the CDR3 is TGTGCCAGCAGCTTGATAGACAACTACGAGCAGTACTTC. This translates into CASSLIDNYEQYF.

The chain has TRBV14 and TRBJ1-2; 7 nucleotides align to TRBD1. CDR1 and CDR2 from the germline V gene are SGHDN and FVKESK. The J segment lost 4 bases and the V segment lost 4 bases, leaving 6 bases of the junction unmatched. This CDR3 spans 14 amino acids. The CDR3 spells CASSPSRGGYGYTF. CDR3 sequence (DNA): TGTGCCAGCAGCCCAAGCAGGGGGGGCTATGGCTACACCTTC.

Ten or more counts support this clonotype. CDR3: CAISVSVYGYTF. The CDR3 DNA is TGTGCCATCAGTGTGTCAGTCTATGGCTACACCTTC. The gene calls are TRBV10-3 and TRBJ1-2, with D unclear. The V end was cut by 4 bases, the J end by 4 bases, with 7 bases between. This CDR3 is 12 amino acids long. Germline loops: CDR1 ENHRY, CDR2 SYGVKD.

This clonotype was detected a few times. V is TRBV2 and J is TRBJ2-7; D tentatively fits TRBD1 or TRBD2 (6 bases each). With 5 bases removed from V and 4 bases from J, the gap between germline ends came to 21 bases. The CDR3 is 16 residues long. The germline V gene encodes CDR1 SNHLY and CDR2 FYNNEI. The CDR3 loop reads CASSLHRQEEGYEQYF. The CDR3 bases are TGTGCCAGCAGTCTTCACCGACAGGAGGAGGGTTACGAGCAGTACTTC.

In its sample, this clonotype was seen once. The genes are TRBV5-1 and TRBJ2-2, with 10 bases aligning to TRBD2. With V trimmed by 5 bases and J by 2 bases, 6 bases remained unmatched. The V gene's germline CDR1 is SGHRS and CDR2 YFSETQ. CDR3 length: 16 residues. The CDR3 region is CASRPGLAVNTGELFF. In nucleotides, the CDR3 is TGCGCCAGCAGGCCAGGACTAGCGGTTAACACCGGGGAGCTGTTTTTT. Complete variable domain (other parts from reference TRBV5-1 and TRBJ2-2): KAGVTQTPRYLIKTRGQQVTLSCSPISGHRSVSWYQQTPGQGLQFLFEYFSETQRNKGNFPGRFSGRQFSNSRSEMNVSTLELGDSALYLCASRPGLAVNTGELFFGEGSRLTVL.

The rearrangement joins TRBV5-5 to TRBJ1-5; TRBD1 matches 8 bases. Germline loops: CDR1 SGHKS, CDR2 YYEKEE (reference sequence). This CDR3 is built from 15 residues. Trimming at V came to 2 bases and at J to 6 bases, leaving 7 bases not matched to a gene. CDR3 sequence: CASSLNQGAGQPQHF. DNA for the CDR3: TGTGCCAGCAGCTTAAATCAGGGGGCGGGTCAGCCCCAGCATTTT.

The rearrangement uses TRBV28 and TRBJ2-1, with a weak D call TRBD1 (6 bases). V lost 6 bases to trimming and J lost 6 bases, with 24 bases between them. Per germline, CDR1 MDHEN and CDR2 SYDVKM. CDR3 length equals 17 residues. The CDR3 loop is CASSPKQGSGPGNEQFF. As DNA, the CDR3 is TGTGCCAGCAGCCCCAAGCAGGGGAGTGGCCCCGGCAATGAGCAGTTCTTC.

This chain links TRBV27 with TRBJ2-7; 8 positions match TRBD2. The V gene end was trimmed by 6 bases and the J gene end by 2 bases; junction bases not matched to a gene: 6. The CDR3 consists of 14 residues. The V gene's germline CDR1 is MNHEY and CDR2 SMNVEV (reference sequence). The CDR3 loop is CASSPGTRPYEQYF. The CDR3 nucleotides are TGTGCCAGCAGCCCCGGGACTAGGCCCTACGAGCAGTACTTC.

This clonotype has a handful of counts. This sequence joins TRBV28 and TRBJ2-7; TRBD1 aligns across 9 bases. Germline V CDR1 and CDR2: MDHEN, SYDVKM. This CDR3 has 13 residues. The trim removed 6 bases at V and 6 bases at J, leaving 6 bases unmatched. This CDR3 reads CASSLGTGLEQYF. The CDR3 DNA reads as TGTGCCAGCAGCCTAGGGACAGGGCTCGAGCAGTACTTC.

The chain carries TRBV27 and TRBJ2-3, with 13 bases matching TRBD2. The germline gives CDR1 MNHEY, CDR2 SMNVEV (reference sequence). Unmatched junction bases numbered 10, after V lost 4 bases and J lost 3 bases. The CDR3 length is 18 residues. As DNA, the CDR3 is TGTGCCAGCAGTTCTCATGGACTAGCGGGAGTGAGGACAGATACGCAGTATTTT. Residues: CASSSHGLAGVRTDTQYF.

This clonotype appeared a few times. The genes are TRBV6-1 and TRBJ2-4; TRBD1 agrees at 8 bases. The CDR3 is 17 residues long. V lost 7 bases to trimming and J lost 0 bases; unmatched junction nucleotides: 11. Per the germline V gene, CDR1 is MNHNS and CDR2 is SASEGT. CDR3 sequence: CASTRGQGGLAKNIQYF. The CDR3, as DNA: TGTGCCAGCACCCGAGGACAGGGCGGACTAGCCAAAAACATTCAGTACTTC.

The chain couples TRBV6-1 to TRBJ2-1; D not certain. The CDR3 runs 14 residues. The germline V gene has CDR1 MNHNS and CDR2 SASEGT. The CDR3 DNA reads TGTGCGGTGGTGGTAGGATGGAGCCGGGATGAGCAGTTCTTC. Protein sequence: CAVVVGWSRDEQFF.

This sequence joins TRBV10-3 and TRBJ2-1, with TRBD2 as a possible D gene (6 bases). This CDR3 region has 16 residues. CDR1 is ENHRY and CDR2 is SYGVKD in the germline V gene. Trimming left V 0 bases short and J 5 bases short, with 14 bases between. The CDR3 reads CAISESGLAIDNEQFF. In DNA form, the CDR3 reads TGTGCCATCAGTGAGTCTGGGCTAGCGATTGACAATGAGCAGTTCTTC.